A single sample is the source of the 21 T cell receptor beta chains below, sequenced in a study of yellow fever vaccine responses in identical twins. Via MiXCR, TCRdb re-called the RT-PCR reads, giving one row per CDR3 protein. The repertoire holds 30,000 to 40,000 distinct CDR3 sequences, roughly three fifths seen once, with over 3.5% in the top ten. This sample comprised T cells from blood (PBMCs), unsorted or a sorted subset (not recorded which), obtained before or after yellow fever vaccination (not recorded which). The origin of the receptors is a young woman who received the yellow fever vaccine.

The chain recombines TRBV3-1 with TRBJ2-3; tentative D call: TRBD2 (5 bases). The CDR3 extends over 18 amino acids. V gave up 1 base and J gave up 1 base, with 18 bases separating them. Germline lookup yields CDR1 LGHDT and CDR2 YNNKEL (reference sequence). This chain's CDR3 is CASSQVFRSEGRTDTQYF. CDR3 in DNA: TGTGCCAGCAGCCAAGTCTTTCGGTCTGAGGGTCGCACAGATACGCAGTATTTT.

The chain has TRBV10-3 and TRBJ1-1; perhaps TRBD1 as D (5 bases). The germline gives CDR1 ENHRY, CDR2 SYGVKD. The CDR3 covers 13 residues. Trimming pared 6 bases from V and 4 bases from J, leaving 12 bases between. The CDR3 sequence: CAIRTAPVTEAFF. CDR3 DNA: TGTGCCATCAGGACAGCTCCGGTCACTGAAGCTTTCTTT.

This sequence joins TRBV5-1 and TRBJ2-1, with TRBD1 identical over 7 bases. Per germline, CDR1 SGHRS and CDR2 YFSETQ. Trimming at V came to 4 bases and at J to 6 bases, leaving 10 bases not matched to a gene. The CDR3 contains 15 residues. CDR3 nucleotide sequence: TGCGCCAGCAGCCAGGGGGAACTAGTTTTCAATGAGCAGTTCTTC. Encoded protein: CASSQGELVFNEQFF.

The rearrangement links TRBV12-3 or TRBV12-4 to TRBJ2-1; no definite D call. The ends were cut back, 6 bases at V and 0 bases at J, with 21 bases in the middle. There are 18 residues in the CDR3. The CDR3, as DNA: TGTGCCAGCAGAATAAACCTCCTAGGTGTAAGCTCCTACAATGAGCAGTTCTTC. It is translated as CASRINLLGVSSYNEQFF.

CDR3 residues: CASSLDRAAAGAEQFF. CDR3 nucleotide sequence: TGTGCCAGCAGCTTGGATAGGGCCGCCGCGGGAGCTGAGCAGTTCTTC. The chain carries TRBV5-6 and TRBJ2-1, with TRBD2 identical over 7 bases. The CDR3 has 16 residues. The germline CDR1 and CDR2 sequences are SGHDT and YYEEEE. V trimming: 0 bases; J trimming: 9 bases; junction bases outside the gene matches: 12. The variable domain in full, completed from reference TRBV5-6 and TRBJ2-1, reads DAGVTQSPTHLIKTRGQQVTLRCSPKSGHDTVSWYQQALGQGPQFIFQYYEEEERQRGNFPDRFSGHQFPNYSSELNVNALLLGDSALYLCASSLDRAAAGAEQFFGPGTRLTVL.

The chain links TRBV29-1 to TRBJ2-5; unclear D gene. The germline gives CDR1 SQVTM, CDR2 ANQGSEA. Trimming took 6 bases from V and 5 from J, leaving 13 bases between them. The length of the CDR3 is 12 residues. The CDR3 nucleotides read TGCAGCGTCATCCGAGGTGGGGAGACCCAGTACTTC. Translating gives CSVIRGGETQYF. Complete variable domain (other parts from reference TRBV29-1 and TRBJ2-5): SAVISQKPSRDICQRGTSLTIQCQVDSQVTMMFWYRQQPGQSLTLIATANQGSEATYESGFVIDKFPISRPNLTFSTLTVSNMSPEDSSIYLCSVIRGGETQYFGPGTRLLVL.

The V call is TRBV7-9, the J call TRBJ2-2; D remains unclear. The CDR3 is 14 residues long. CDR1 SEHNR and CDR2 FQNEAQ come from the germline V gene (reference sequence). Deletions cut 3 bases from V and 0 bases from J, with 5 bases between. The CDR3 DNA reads TGTGCCAGCAGCTTTACCCCGAACACCGGGGAGCTGTTTTTT. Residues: CASSFTPNTGELFF.

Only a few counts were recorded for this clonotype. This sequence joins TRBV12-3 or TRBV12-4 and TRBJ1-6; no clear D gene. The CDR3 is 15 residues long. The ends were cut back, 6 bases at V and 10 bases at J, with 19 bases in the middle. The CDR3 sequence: CASSPVRGMGSPLHF. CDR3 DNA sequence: TGTGCCAGCAGCCCGGTCCGAGGCATGGGGTCACCCCTCCACTTT.

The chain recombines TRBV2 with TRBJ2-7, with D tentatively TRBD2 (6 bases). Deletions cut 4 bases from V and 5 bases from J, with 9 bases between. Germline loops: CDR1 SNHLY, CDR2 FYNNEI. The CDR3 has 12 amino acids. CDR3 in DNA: TGTGCCAGCAGTGGTCTAGCGAACGAGCAGTACTTC. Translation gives CASSGLANEQYF.

In nucleotides, the CDR3 is TGTGCCAGCAGTTTCGACGGGACAAGCCAGCATTTT. Translation gives CASSFDGTSQHF. The chain carries TRBV28 and TRBJ1-5; D possibly corresponds to TRBD1 (6 bases). Trimming stripped 3 bases from V and 12 bases from J, with 12 bases between. Germline V gene sequence: CDR1 MDHEN, CDR2 SYDVKM. CDR3 length equals 12 residues.

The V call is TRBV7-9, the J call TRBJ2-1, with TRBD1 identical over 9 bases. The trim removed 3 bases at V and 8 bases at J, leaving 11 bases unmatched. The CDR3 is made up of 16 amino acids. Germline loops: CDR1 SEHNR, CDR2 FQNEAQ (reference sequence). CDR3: CASSFSRNRGLDEQFF. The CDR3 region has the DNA TGTGCCAGCAGCTTTTCTAGGAACAGGGGGCTGGATGAGCAGTTCTTC.

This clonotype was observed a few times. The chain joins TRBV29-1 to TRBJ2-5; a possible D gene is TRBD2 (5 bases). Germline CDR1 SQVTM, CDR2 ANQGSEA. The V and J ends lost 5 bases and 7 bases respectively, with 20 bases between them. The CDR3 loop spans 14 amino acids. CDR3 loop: CSVRTGSAEGTQYF. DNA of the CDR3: TGCAGCGTTCGGACGGGATCGGCAGAGGGGACCCAGTACTTC.

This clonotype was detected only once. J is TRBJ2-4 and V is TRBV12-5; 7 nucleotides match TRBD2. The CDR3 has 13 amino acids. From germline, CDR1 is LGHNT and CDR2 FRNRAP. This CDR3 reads CASRGLADSSQYF. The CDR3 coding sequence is TGTGCGTCCCGGGGCCTAGCGGACTCCTCTCAGTACTTC.

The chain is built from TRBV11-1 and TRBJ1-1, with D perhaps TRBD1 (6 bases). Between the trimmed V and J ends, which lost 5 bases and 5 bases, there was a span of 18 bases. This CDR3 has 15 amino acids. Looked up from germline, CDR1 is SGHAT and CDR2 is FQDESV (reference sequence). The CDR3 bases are TGTGCCAGCAGCCTCCCTCGGGGGGCCACAACTGAAGCTTTCTTT. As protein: CASSLPRGATTEAFF. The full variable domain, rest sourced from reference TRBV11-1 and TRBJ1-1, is EAEVAQSPRYKITEKSQAVAFWCDPISGHATLYWYRQILGQGPELLVQFQDESVVDDSQLPKDRFSAERLKGVDSTLKIQPAELGDSAMYLCASSLPRGATTEAFFGQGTRLTVV.

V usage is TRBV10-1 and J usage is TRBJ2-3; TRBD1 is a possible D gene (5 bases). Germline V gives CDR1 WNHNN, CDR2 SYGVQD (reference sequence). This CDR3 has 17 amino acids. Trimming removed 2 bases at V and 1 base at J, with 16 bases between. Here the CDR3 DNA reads TGCGCCAGCAGTGAGAGCCTGGTCAGGGAACGCACAGATACGCAGTATTTT. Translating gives CASSESLVRERTDTQYF.

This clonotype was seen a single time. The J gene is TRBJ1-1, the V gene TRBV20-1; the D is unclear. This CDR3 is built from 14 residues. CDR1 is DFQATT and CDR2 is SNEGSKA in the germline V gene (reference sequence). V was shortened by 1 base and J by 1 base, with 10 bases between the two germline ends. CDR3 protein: CSARGVGRNTEAFF. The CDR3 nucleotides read TGCAGTGCTAGAGGTGTCGGGAGGAACACTGAAGCTTTCTTT.

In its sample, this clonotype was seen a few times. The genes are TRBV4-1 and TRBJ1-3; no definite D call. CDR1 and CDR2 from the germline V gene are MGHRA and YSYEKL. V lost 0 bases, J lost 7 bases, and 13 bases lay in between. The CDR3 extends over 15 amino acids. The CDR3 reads CASSQDRVVGNTIYF. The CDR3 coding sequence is TGCGCCAGCAGCCAAGATCGGGTTGTGGGGAACACCATATATTTT.

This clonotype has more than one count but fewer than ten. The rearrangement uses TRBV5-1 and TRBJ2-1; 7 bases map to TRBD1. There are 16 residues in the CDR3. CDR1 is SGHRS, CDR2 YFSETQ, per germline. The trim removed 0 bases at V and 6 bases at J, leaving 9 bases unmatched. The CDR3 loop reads CASSLDTGTAFNEQFF. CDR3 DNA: TGCGCCAGCAGCTTGGATACCGGGACAGCGTTCAATGAGCAGTTCTTC.

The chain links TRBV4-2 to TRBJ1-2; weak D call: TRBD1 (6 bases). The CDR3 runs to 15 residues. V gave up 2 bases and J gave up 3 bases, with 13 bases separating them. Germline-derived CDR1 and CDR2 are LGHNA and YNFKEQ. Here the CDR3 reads CASSQRQAVDYGYTF. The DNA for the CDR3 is TGTGCCAGCAGCCAAAGACAGGCGGTGGACTATGGCTACACCTTC.

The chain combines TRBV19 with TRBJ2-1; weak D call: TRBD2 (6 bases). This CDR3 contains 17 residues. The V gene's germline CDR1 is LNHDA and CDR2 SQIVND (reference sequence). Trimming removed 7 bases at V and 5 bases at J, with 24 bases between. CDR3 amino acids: CASNTRHQAGKNNEQFF. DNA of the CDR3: TGTGCCAGTAATACCCGTCATCAGGCGGGAAAGAACAATGAGCAGTTCTTC.

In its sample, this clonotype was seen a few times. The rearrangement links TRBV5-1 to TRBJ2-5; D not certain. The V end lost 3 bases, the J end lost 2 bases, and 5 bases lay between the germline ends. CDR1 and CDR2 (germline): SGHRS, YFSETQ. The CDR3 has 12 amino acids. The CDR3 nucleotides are TGCGCCAGCAGCTCCCTACAAGAGACCCAGTACTTC. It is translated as CASSSLQETQYF.